Listed here are 19 T cell receptor beta chains from one sample, sequenced in a study of control samples from healthy donors and cancer patients. The repertoire was sequenced with immunoSEQ multiplex PCR; TCRdb's copy has only in-frame clones and lacks some. Here the sample spans 120,000 or so clones, roughly 84% being singletons. Input material: blood. The receptors here all came from a man between 35 and 55 years old in good health.

This chain joins TRBV6-4 and TRBJ1-1; the D is unclear. This CDR3 is built from 13 residues. Deletions cut 6 bases from V and 1 base from J, with 9 bases between. Germline V CDR1 and CDR2: MRHNA, SNTAGT. CDR3 in amino acids: CASSRLPNTEAFF. CDR3 in DNA: TGTGCCAGCAGCCGGCTCCCGAACACTGAAGCTTTCTTT.

The CDR3 loop reads CASSLKRGHEQYF. The CDR3 nucleotides are TGTGCCAGCAGCTTAAAGCGGGGACACGAGCAGTACTTC. The V and J genes are TRBV7-2 and TRBJ2-7; 7 bases line up with TRBD2. Losses at the gene ends were 2 bases for V and 5 bases for J; bases not matched to a gene: 3. The V gene's germline CDR1 is SGHTA and CDR2 FQGNSA. This CDR3 is 13 amino acids long.

This clone was observed a single time. The chain carries TRBV11-3 and TRBJ1-1; tentative D call: TRBD1 (6 bases). Trimming took 3 bases from V and 2 from J, leaving 10 bases between them. The CDR3 contains 14 residues. Germline CDR1 reads SGHNT; CDR2 reads YENEEA. CDR3 in DNA: TGTGCCAGCAGCTTGGGGGGGGCAAACACTGAAGCTTTCTTT. It translates to CASSLGGANTEAFF.

The genes are TRBV5-1 and TRBJ2-1; the D gene is possibly TRBD2 (6 bases). Trimming removed 4 bases at V and 3 bases at J, with 14 bases between. The CDR3 sequence is 15 residues long. Germline V lookup: CDR1 SGHRS, CDR2 YFSETQ. The CDR3 DNA follows: TGCGCCAGCAGCCCCGGGGGTGGGCACTACAATGAGCAGTTCTTC. Amino acids: CASSPGGGHYNEQFF.

The rearrangement uses TRBV19 and TRBJ1-3; no clear D gene. The germline gives CDR1 LNHDA, CDR2 SQIVND (reference sequence). Trimming took off 5 bases at V and 0 bases at J, with 8 bases between the two ends. The CDR3 is 14 residues long. The CDR3 DNA reads as TGTGCCAGTAGTGTCGCTAACTCTGGAAACACCATATATTTT. Amino acids: CASSVANSGNTIYF.

The V gene is TRBV10-3, the J gene TRBJ1-1; D is possibly TRBD1 (5 bases). Germline-derived CDR1 and CDR2 are ENHRY and SYGVKD. The CDR3 runs 12 residues. Trimming stripped 2 bases from V and 8 bases from J, with 9 bases between. The CDR3 coding sequence is TGTGCCATCAGTGAGCTAGGGGACGAAGCTTTCTTT. This gives the protein CAISELGDEAFF.

This sequence joins TRBV4-1 and TRBJ1-2, with 12 bases fitting TRBD1. Germline lookup yields CDR1 MGHRA and CDR2 YSYEKL. The CDR3 is 15 residues long. With V trimmed by 4 bases and J by 8 bases, 8 bases remained unmatched. The CDR3 is CASSPTGTGGDGYTF. CDR3 nucleotide sequence: TGCGCCAGCAGCCCAACCGGGACAGGGGGCGACGGCTACACCTTC.

The chain couples TRBV12-5 to TRBJ2-5; D is perhaps TRBD1 or TRBD2 (6 bases each). Germline assignment: CDR1 LGHNT and CDR2 FRNRAP. V lost 2 bases and J lost 5, with 12 bases in between. The CDR3 totals 14 residues. CDR3 region: CASGLTGAWETQYF. The DNA of the CDR3 is TGTGCTAGTGGTTTGACGGGGGCGTGGGAGACCCAGTACTTC.

The J gene is TRBJ2-3, the V gene TRBV29-1; D remains ambiguous. Germline V gene sequence: CDR1 SQVTM, CDR2 ANQGSEA. The CDR3 loop spans 14 amino acids. V shed 4 bases and J shed 6 bases, with 17 bases lying between them. The CDR3 coding sequence is TGCAGCGTTGTTTCGGGCACCCGGTGGGATACGCAGTATTTT. Its translation: CSVVSGTRWDTQYF.

This clone was found once. DNA for the CDR3: TGTGCCAGCAGCTTCCCCCCGCTTGCCGGGGAGCTGTTTTTT. Encoded protein: CASSFPPLAGELFF. The gene calls are TRBV5-8 and TRBJ2-2, with unresolved D. V lost 2 bases and J 6 bases, leaving 11 bases between the germline ends. CDR3 length: 14 residues. Germline loops: CDR1 SGHTS, CDR2 YDEGEE.

This clone was recorded once. The chain links TRBV25-1 to TRBJ1-2, with D possibly TRBD1 on 6 matching bases. The CDR3 is made up of 15 amino acids. V lost 3 bases to trimming and J lost 4 bases, with 15 bases between them. Germline assignment: CDR1 MGHDK and CDR2 SYGVNS. DNA for the CDR3: TGTGCCAGCAGTGAGGGAGTCCGGGGGGCCTATGGCTACACCTTC. Its translation: CASSEGVRGAYGYTF.

V is TRBV24-1 and J is TRBJ1-1; TRBD1 might be the D (5 bases). The CDR3 totals 15 residues. V was trimmed by 4 bases and J by 0 bases, leaving 11 bases between them. Germline V gives CDR1 KGHDR, CDR2 SFDVKD. The CDR3 nucleotides are TGTGCCACCAGTGAGAGGGGTGGTATGAACACTGAAGCTTTCTTT. Translated, it gives CATSERGGMNTEAFF.

V usage is TRBV25-1 and J usage is TRBJ2-5, with TRBD1 identical over 7 bases. V gave up 5 bases and J gave up 4 bases; unmatched junction bases: 7. Germline V gene sequence: CDR1 MGHDK, CDR2 SYGVNS. The CDR3 sequence is 14 residues long. The CDR3 loop reads CASSPDRVSETQYF. The CDR3 bases are TGTGCCAGCAGTCCCGACAGGGTATCAGAGACCCAGTACTTC.

J is TRBJ1-6 and V is TRBV6-5; 7 positions agree with TRBD1. The CDR3 loop spans 15 amino acids. V dropped 8 bases and J dropped 10; count of bases not matched to a gene: 14. Germline V gives CDR1 MNHEY, CDR2 SVGAGI. The CDR3 here is CASGSTGIRISPLHF. CDR3 in DNA: TGTGCCAGCGGATCGACAGGGATTAGGATCTCACCCCTCCACTTT.

J is TRBJ1-1 and V is TRBV18, with 8 bases that match TRBD1. The CDR3 runs 15 residues. The germline V gene has CDR1 KGHSH and CDR2 LQKENI. Losses at the gene ends were 5 bases for V and 5 bases for J; bases not matched to a gene: 10. CDR3 DNA: TGTGCCAGCTCAGAGGCTCAGGGGGCGCGGACTGAAGCTTTCTTT. Its translation: CASSEAQGARTEAFF. Filled out from reference TRBV18 and TRBJ1-1, the complete variable domain reads NAGVMQNPRHLVRRRGQEARLRCSPMKGHSHVYWYRQLPEEGLKFMVYLQKENIIDESGMPKERFSAEFPKEGPSILRIQQVVRGDSAAYFCASSEAQGARTEAFFGQGTRLTVV.

This clone was observed a single time. The chain employs TRBV18 and TRBJ2-5, with D uncertain. Germline-derived CDR1 and CDR2 are KGHSH and LQKENI. The V end lost 4 bases, the J end lost 1 base, and 4 bases lay between the germline ends. The CDR3 is made up of 12 amino acids. DNA for the CDR3: TGTGCCAGCTCACTCAGCCAAGAGACCCAGTACTTC. It codes for CASSLSQETQYF.

The chain couples TRBV29-1 to TRBJ1-1, with D possibly matching TRBD1 (5 bases). V dropped 6 bases and J dropped 1 base, with 6 bases sitting between them. The germline CDR1 and CDR2 sequences are SQVTM and ANQGSEA. This CDR3 has 11 amino acids. The CDR3 nucleotides read TGCAGCGTCGGACAGAACACTGAAGCTTTCTTT. Encoded protein: CSVGQNTEAFF.

DNA of the CDR3: TGTGCCAGCAGTGCCCTAGTTAACACCGGGGAGCTGTTTTTT. Encoded protein: CASSALVNTGELFF. The J gene is TRBJ2-2, the V gene TRBV2; D is unresolved. There are 14 residues in the CDR3. Germline-derived CDR1 and CDR2 are SNHLY and FYNNEI. The V gene lost 4 bases and the J gene lost 2 bases, with 8 bases spanning the gap.

The chain employs TRBV4-3 and TRBJ1-5; D gene ambiguous. From germline, CDR1 is LGHNA and CDR2 YSLEER. The V gene lost 0 bases and the J gene lost 6 bases, with 9 bases spanning the gap. The CDR3 has 14 residues. The CDR3 is CASSQETVGQPQHF. The CDR3 DNA reads TGCGCCAGCAGCCAAGAAACCGTGGGTCAGCCCCAGCATTTT.